This T cell receptor beta chain was recorded in a study of blood T cell repertoires in COVID-19. On the study more broadly: Sites in the United States, Italy and Spain provided acute and convalescent COVID-19 samples.

In the source study's methods: Estimation of nucleated cell counts relied on the amplification of reference gene primers. Sequencing was performed with immunoSEQ multiplex PCR; in TCRdb, only in-frame clones are kept and a portion is missing. D and trimming come from the DNA, and the V and J calls and clone size come from that table. The data contain 100,000 or so clones, roughly 71% of them seen just once; the ten biggest clones take up approximately 5.9%. CDR1 and CDR2 from the germline V gene are SGHDN and FVKESK. V was pared by 0 bases and J by 4 bases, with 14 bases of the junction left unmatched. The CDR3 runs 20 residues.

The specimen sequenced was peripheral blood. The genes are TRBV14 and TRBJ2-5; 13 nucleotides match TRBD2. The origin of this receptor is an elderly man with acute or convalescent COVID-19. CDR3 bases: TGTGCCAGCAGCCAAGATCGCTGGGGACTAGCGGGAATGGGGGGAGAGACCCAGTACTTC. Amino acids: CASSQDRWGLAGMGGETQYF.